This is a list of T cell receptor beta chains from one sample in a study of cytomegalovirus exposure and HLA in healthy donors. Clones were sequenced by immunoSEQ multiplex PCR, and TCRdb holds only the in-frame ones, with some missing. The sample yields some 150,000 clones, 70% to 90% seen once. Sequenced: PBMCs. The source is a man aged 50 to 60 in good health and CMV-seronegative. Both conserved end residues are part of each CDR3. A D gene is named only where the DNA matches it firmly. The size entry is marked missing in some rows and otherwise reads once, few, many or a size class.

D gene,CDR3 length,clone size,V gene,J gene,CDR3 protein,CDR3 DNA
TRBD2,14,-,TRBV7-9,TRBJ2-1,CASSFGGSYNEQFF,TGTGCCAGCAGCTTCGGGGGGTCCTACAATGAGCAGTTCTTC
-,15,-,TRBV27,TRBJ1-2,CASSSLKGANYGYTF,TGTGCCAGCAGTTCCCTAAAGGGGGCTAACTATGGCTACACCTTC
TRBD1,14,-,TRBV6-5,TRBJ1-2,CASSYTTGGNGYTF,TGTGCCAGCAGTTATACAACAGGGGGCAATGGCTACACCTTC
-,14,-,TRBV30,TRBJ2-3,CAWSVDSLTDTQYF,TGTGCCTGGAGTGTCGATAGCCTCACAGATACGCAGTATTTT
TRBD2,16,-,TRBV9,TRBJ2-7,CASSVAAGGPSYEQYF,TGTGCCAGCAGCGTAGCAGCGGGAGGGCCCTCCTACGAGCAGTACTTC
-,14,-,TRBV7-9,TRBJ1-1,CASSLGEADTEAFF,TGTGCCAGCAGCTTAGGGGAGGCGGACACTGAAGCTTTCTTT
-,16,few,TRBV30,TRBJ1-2,CAWSVRTDLQGYGYTF,TGTGCCTGGAGTGTACGGACGGACCTTCAGGGCTATGGCTACACCTTC
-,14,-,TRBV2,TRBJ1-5,CASRRITSNQPQHF,TGTGCCAGCAGGAGGATAACTAGCAATCAGCCCCAGCATTTT
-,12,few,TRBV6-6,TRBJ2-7,CASSSDTYEQYF,TGTGCCAGCAGTTCCGATACCTACGAGCAGTACTTC
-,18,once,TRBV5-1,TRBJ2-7,CASSFGSLPGGQGYEQYF,TGCGCCAGCAGCTTCGGATCTTTACCCGGGGGGCAAGGGTACGAGCAGTACTTC
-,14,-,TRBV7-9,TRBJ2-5,CASSLETIQETQYF,TGTGCCAGCAGCTTAGAAACTATCCAAGAGACCCAGTACTTC
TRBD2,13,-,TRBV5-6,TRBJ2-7,CASSGLALHEQYF,TGTGCCAGCAGTGGACTAGCGCTACACGAGCAGTACTTC
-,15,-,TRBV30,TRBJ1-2,CAWSDPSKNSHGYTF,TGTGCCTGGAGTGACCCCTCGAAAAATAGCCATGGCTACACCTTC
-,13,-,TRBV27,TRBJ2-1,CASSLYPRDEQFF,TGTGCCAGCAGTTTATACCCCCGGGATGAGCAGTTCTTC
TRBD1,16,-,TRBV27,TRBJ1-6,CASSIRGQGPRAPLHF,TGTGCCAGCAGTATTAGAGGACAGGGCCCTAGGGCACCCCTCCACTTT
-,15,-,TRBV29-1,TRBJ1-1,CSVAQSRAGNTEAFF,TGCAGCGTGGCGCAGTCACGGGCGGGGAACACTGAAGCTTTCTTT
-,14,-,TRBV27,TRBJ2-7,CASSFSGSTYEQYF,TGTGCCAGCAGTTTCTCGGGATCGACCTACGAGCAGTACTTC
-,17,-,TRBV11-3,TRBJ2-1,CASSAGTVHLGRNEQFF,TGTGCCAGCAGCGCAGGGACAGTCCACCTTGGGAGGAATGAGCAGTTCTTC
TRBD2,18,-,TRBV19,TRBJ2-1,CASSIVTSGRSSYNEQFF,TGTGCCAGTAGTATAGTGACTAGCGGGAGGAGCTCCTACAATGAGCAGTTCTTC
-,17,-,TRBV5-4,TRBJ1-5,CASTIPRRDNSNQPQHF,TGTGCCAGCACCATCCCCCGCAGGGACAATAGCAATCAGCCCCAGCATTTT
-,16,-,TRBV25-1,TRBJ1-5,CASSESGGMSNQPQHF,TGTGCCAGCAGTGAATCCGGGGGGATGAGCAATCAGCCCCAGCATTTT
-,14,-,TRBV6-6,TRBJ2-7,CASSAARGSNEQYF,TGTGCCAGCAGTGCCGCCAGGGGAAGCAACGAGCAGTACTTC
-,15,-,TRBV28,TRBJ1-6,CASSLQGLDNSPLHF,TGTGCCAGCAGTTTACAGGGTTTGGATAATTCACCCCTCCACTTT
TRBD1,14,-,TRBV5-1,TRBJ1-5,CASSLAGGDQPQHF,TGCGCCAGCAGCTTGGCAGGGGGCGATCAGCCCCAGCATTTT
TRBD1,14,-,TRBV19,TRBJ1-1,CASSLGTGNTEAFF,TGTGCCAGTAGTTTGGGGACAGGGAACACTGAAGCTTTCTTT
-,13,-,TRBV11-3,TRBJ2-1,CASTSRVDNEQFF,TGTGCCAGCACCAGCAGGGTCGATAATGAGCAGTTCTTC
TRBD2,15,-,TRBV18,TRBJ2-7,CASSPVAGGPEEQYF,TGTGCCAGCTCACCAGTAGCGGGAGGGCCGGAAGAGCAGTACTTC
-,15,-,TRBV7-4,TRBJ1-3,CASRPAGCSGNTIYF,TGTGCCAGCAGGCCAGCAGGGTGCTCTGGAAACACCATATATTTT
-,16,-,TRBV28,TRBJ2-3,CASPPSLDFTTDTQYF,TGTGCCAGTCCCCCCAGCTTGGACTTCACCACAGATACGCAGTATTTT
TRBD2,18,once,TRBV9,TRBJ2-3,CASSGGTSGGAGTDTQYF,TGTGCCAGCAGCGGTGGGACTAGCGGGGGGGCCGGTACGGATACGCAGTATTTT
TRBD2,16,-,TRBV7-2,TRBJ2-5,CASSLPSGGGGETQYF,TGTGCCAGCAGCCTACCCTCGGGGGGGGGCGGAGAGACCCAGTACTTC
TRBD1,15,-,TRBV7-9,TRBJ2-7,CASSDRDRALNEQYF,TGTGCCAGCAGCGATAGGGACAGGGCCCTCAACGAGCAGTACTTC
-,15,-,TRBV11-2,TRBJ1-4,CASSSAVATNEKLFF,TGTGCCAGCAGCTCCGCAGTCGCAACTAATGAAAAACTGTTTTTT
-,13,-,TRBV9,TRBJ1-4,CASSVNRQGKLFF,TGTGCCAGCAGCGTGAACAGGCAAGGAAAACTGTTTTTT
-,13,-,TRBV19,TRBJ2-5,CASSSRERVTQYF,TGTGCCAGTAGTTCCCGGGAACGGGTGACCCAGTACTTC
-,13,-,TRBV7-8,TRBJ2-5,CASLGQPEKTQYF,TGTGCCAGCTTAGGACAGCCAGAGAAGACCCAGTACTTC
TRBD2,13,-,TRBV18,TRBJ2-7,CASSPTSGYEQYF,TGTGCCAGCTCACCGACTAGCGGCTACGAGCAGTACTTC
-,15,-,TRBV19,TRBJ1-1,CASPIPWGQGTEAFF,TGTGCCAGCCCGATTCCTTGGGGCCAAGGCACTGAAGCTTTCTTT
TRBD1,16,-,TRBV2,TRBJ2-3,CASSDLQGMLTDTQYF,TGTGCCAGCAGCGACCTACAGGGGATGTTGACAGATACGCAGTATTTT
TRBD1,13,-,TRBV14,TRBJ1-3,CASTGTAGNTIYF,TGTGCCAGCACCGGGACAGCTGGAAACACCATATATTTT
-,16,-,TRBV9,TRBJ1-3,CASSDPGERTGNTIYF,TGTGCCAGCAGCGACCCGGGGGAGCGGACTGGAAACACCATATATTTT
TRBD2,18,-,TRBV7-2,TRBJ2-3,CASSLVGDREGGTDTQYF,TGTGCCAGCAGCTTAGTGGGGGATCGGGAGGGGGGCACAGATACGCAGTATTTT